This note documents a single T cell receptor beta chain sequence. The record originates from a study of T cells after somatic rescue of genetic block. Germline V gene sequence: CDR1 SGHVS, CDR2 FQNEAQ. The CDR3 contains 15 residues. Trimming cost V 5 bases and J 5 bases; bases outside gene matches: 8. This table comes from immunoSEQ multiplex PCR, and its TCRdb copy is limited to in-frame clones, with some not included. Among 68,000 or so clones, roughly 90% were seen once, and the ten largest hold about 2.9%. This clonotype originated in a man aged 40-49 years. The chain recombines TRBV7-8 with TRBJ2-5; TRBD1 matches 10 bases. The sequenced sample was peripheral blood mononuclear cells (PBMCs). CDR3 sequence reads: CASSPRQGARETQYF. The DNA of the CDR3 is TGTGCCAGCAGCCCCCGACAGGGGGCTCGGGAGACCCAGTACTTC.